This T cell receptor beta chain was observed in a study of T-cell reconstitution after alpha-beta-depleted transplantation in children. CDR1 and CDR2 from the germline V gene are MGHRA and YSYEKL. The CDR3 has 16 residues. V dropped 1 base and J dropped 5; count of bases not matched to a gene: 2. Unique molecular identifiers featured in how the TCRbeta library was prepared. TCRdb redid the calling of the PCR reads with MiXCR, one entry per CDR3 protein. The sample lists just under 550,000 distinct CDR3 sequences; about 18% were seen once. V is TRBV4-1 and J is TRBJ2-1; TRBD2 agrees at 13 bases. Sequenced material: PBMCs from the stem cell graft donor, taken from the stem cell graft. This sequence was found in a human donor who donated a stem cell graft to a child with acute lymphoblastic leukemia. This chain's CDR3 is CASSQGTSGSHNEQFF. The CDR3 DNA reads TGCGCCAGCAGCCAAGGGACTAGCGGGAGTCACAATGAGCAGTTCTTC.